This paragraph reports one T cell receptor beta chain. The data belong to a study of glioma-infiltrating T cells after dendritic cell vaccination. Study overall: Patients received autologous tumor lysate-pulsed dendritic cell vaccination between about 2003 and 2012.

Isocitrate dehydrogenase mutation was absent in all glioblastoma patients. Blood PBMC samples: pre-vaccination, two weeks post third vaccination, and at tumor progression. Amplification used 60 V beta primers and 13 J beta primers. Produced via immunoSEQ multiplex PCR; TCRdb's table is partial and in-frame only. The table lists roughly 100,000 clones, 75% to 85% of them singletons. This sample comprised blood, obtained before dendritic cell vaccination. This receptor was identified in a human donor with glioblastoma.

CDR3 in DNA: TGTGCCAGCAGACCCCCTAGCGGCGGATACGAGCAGTACTTC. Translated: CASRPPSGGYEQYF. The chain has TRBV6-5 and TRBJ2-7; 7 bases agree with TRBD2. CDR1 MNHEY and CDR2 SVGAGI come from the germline V gene. V was pared by 6 bases and J by 4 bases, with 9 bases of the junction left unmatched. This CDR3 contains 14 residues.